The next 13 T cell receptor beta chains were all read from a single sample in a study of cytomegalovirus exposure and HLA in healthy donors. The study ran its PCR with 60 Vbeta and 13 Jbeta primers. Clones were read by immunoSEQ multiplex PCR, and TCRdb kept only the in-frame ones, dropping some. The sample comprises about 160,000 clones, 84% of which are singletons, and 1.5% to 2.5% rests with the top ten. Sequences were obtained from PBMCs. The receptors here all came from a man aged 18-30 years in good health and CMV-seronegative.

The chain is built from TRBV5-4 and TRBJ2-1, with 11 bases that match TRBD2. The CDR3 has 14 residues. Per the germline V gene, CDR1 is SGHNT and CDR2 is YYREEE (reference sequence). V shed 8 bases, J shed 5 bases, and the junction held 6 bases outside the gene matches. The CDR3 nucleotides read TGTGCCAGTATCGGGACTAGCGGAGACAATGAGCAGTTCTTC. Its translation: CASIGTSGDNEQFF.

V usage is TRBV5-1 and J usage is TRBJ2-1; TRBD2 might be the D (5 bases). This CDR3 comprises 17 residues. Deletions cut 4 bases from V and 0 bases from J, with 17 bases between. From germline, CDR1 is SGHRS and CDR2 YFSETQ. CDR3 coding DNA: TGCGCCAGCAGCCGGATCACTAGTGTTCCCTCCTACAATGAGCAGTTCTTC. Its protein product is CASSRITSVPSYNEQFF.

The chain combines TRBV28 with TRBJ1-1; 9 positions match TRBD1. This CDR3 is built from 14 residues. Germline values: CDR1 MDHEN, CDR2 SYDVKM. Unmatched junction bases numbered 9, after V lost 5 bases and J lost 8 bases. The DNA for the CDR3 is TGTGCCAGCAGTGTAACCGGGACAGGGACCGAAGCTTTCTTT. Protein sequence: CASSVTGTGTEAFF.

The rearrangement links TRBV6-5 to TRBJ1-5; weak D call: TRBD1 (5 bases). The V end lost 8 bases, the J end lost 3 bases, and 14 bases lay between the germline ends. This CDR3 region has 14 residues. Germline-derived CDR1 and CDR2 are MNHEY and SVGAGI. CDR3 sequence: CASSDRGNNQPQHF. In DNA form, the CDR3 reads TGTGCCAGCTCTGATAGGGGCAACAATCAGCCCCAGCATTTT.

This CDR3 reads CASSSVPGQMNTEAFF. The CDR3 region has the DNA TGTGCCAGCAGCTCCGTCCCAGGGCAGATGAACACTGAAGCTTTCTTT. The J gene is TRBJ1-1, the V gene TRBV7-8; D is possibly TRBD1 (5 bases). Per germline, CDR1 SGHVS and CDR2 FQNEAQ. V was cut by 4 bases and J by 0 bases, with 15 bases left in between. This CDR3 region has 16 residues.

CDR3: CASSPTGTGGYEQYF. The DNA for the CDR3 is TGTGCCAGCAGCCCCACCGGGACAGGGGGCTACGAGCAGTACTTC. V gene TRBV5-5 combines with J gene TRBJ2-7; 11 nucleotides match TRBD1. The CDR3 runs 15 residues. In germline, CDR1 is SGHKS, CDR2 YYEKEE (reference sequence). The V and J ends lost 4 bases and 3 bases, in that order; junction bases with no gene match: 6. Filled out from reference TRBV5-5 and TRBJ2-7, the complete variable domain reads DAGVTQSPTHLIKTRGQQVTLRCSPISGHKSVSWYQQVLGQGPQFIFQYYEKEERGRGNFPDRFSARQFPNYSSELNVNALLLGDSALYLCASSPTGTGGYEQYFGPGTRLTVT.

This sequence joins TRBV15 and TRBJ2-3; 8 bases match TRBD2. The CDR3 totals 14 residues. V trimming: 4 bases; J trimming: 3 bases; junction bases outside the gene matches: 3. Germline values: CDR1 LNHNV, CDR2 YYDKDF (reference sequence). CDR3 coding DNA: TGTGCCACCAGCACGGGGGGGGGTACAGATACGCAGTATTTT. Translation gives CATSTGGGTDTQYF.

V is TRBV27 and J is TRBJ1-3; D possibly corresponds to TRBD1 (6 bases). The CDR3 is made up of 15 amino acids. Trimming took 5 bases from V and 1 from J, leaving 12 bases between them. CDR1 MNHEY and CDR2 SMNVEV come from the germline V gene (reference sequence). CDR3 loop: CASSPQGRSGNTIYF. The CDR3, as DNA: TGTGCCAGCAGTCCACAGGGTCGGTCTGGAAACACCATATATTTT.

The chain has TRBV4-3 and TRBJ2-3; TRBD2 aligns across 8 bases. CDR3 length: 17 residues. In germline, CDR1 is LGHNA, CDR2 YSLEER. V lost 4 bases, J lost 5 bases, and 14 bases stayed unmatched. The chain's CDR3 is CASSRVLSGKKGDTQYF. CDR3 nucleotides: TGCGCCAGCAGCCGAGTACTTAGCGGGAAGAAAGGAGATACGCAGTATTTT.

The chain couples TRBV4-1 to TRBJ2-3, with 11 bases aligning to TRBD2. This CDR3 spans 16 amino acids. In germline, CDR1 is MGHRA, CDR2 YSYEKL. With 10 bases clipped from V and 1 base from J, the junction kept 10 bases outside the gene matches. The CDR3 DNA is TGCGCCACGGGGATTAGCGGGAGGGCTGGCACAGATACGCAGTATTTT. Its translation is CATGISGRAGTDTQYF.

V is TRBV5-1 and J is TRBJ1-1; no clear D gene. CDR3 length equals 15 residues. The ends were cut back, 1 base at V and 0 bases at J, with 10 bases in the middle. The germline V gene encodes CDR1 SGHRS and CDR2 YFSETQ. In nucleotides, the CDR3 is TGCGCCAGCAGCTTGTCGGGAGGGTTGAACACTGAAGCTTTCTTT. This encodes CASSLSGGLNTEAFF.

This clone was observed a handful of times. This chain links TRBV6-6 with TRBJ1-2; TRBD1 is a possible D gene (5 bases). CDR3 size: 15 residues. Germline V gene data show CDR1 as MNHNY and CDR2 as SVGAGI (reference sequence). V dropped 2 bases and J dropped 0 bases, with 10 bases sitting between them. The CDR3 region has the DNA TGTGCCAGCAGTTACCCGACAGAGTCTAACTATGGCTACACCTTC. Translation: CASSYPTESNYGYTF.

This rearrangement joins TRBV28 to TRBJ2-5; perhaps TRBD1 as D (5 bases). This CDR3 has 13 amino acids. Trimming left V 7 bases short and J 2 bases short, with 11 bases between. The germline CDR1 and CDR2 sequences are MDHEN and SYDVKM. CDR3 DNA: TGTGCCAGCACTAGGGCAGGGCAAGAGACCCAGTACTTC. It encodes CASTRAGQETQYF.